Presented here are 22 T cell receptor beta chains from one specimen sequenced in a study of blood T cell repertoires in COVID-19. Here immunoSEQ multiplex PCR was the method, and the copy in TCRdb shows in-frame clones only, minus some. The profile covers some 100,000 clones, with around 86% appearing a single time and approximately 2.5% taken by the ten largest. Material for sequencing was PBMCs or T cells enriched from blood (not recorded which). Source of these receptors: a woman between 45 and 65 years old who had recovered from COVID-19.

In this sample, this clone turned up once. CDR3 bases: TGTGCCAGCAGCTTGGGACTAGCGGGAGGTGGGGGAAAGACCCAGTACTTC. It codes for CASSLGLAGGGGKTQYF. The chain is built from TRBV7-6 and TRBJ2-5; 15 nucleotides line up with TRBD2. CDR1 and CDR2 (germline): SGHVS, FNYEAQ. This CDR3 has 17 residues. Trimming at V came to 3 bases and at J to 6 bases, leaving 8 bases not matched to a gene.

Written as DNA, the CDR3 is TGCGCCAGCAGCCTGGACAGCCCGTATGGCTACACCTTC. Amino acids: CASSLDSPYGYTF. This chain uses TRBV5-1 with TRBJ1-2; D perhaps matches TRBD1 (6 bases). V was trimmed by 4 bases and J by 5 bases, leaving 12 bases between them. There are 13 residues in the CDR3. Germline V gene lookup returns CDR1 SGHRS and CDR2 YFSETQ.

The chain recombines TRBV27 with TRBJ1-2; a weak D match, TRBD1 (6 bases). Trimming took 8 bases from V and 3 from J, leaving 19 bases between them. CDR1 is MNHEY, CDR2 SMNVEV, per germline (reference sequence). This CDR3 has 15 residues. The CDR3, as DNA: TGTGCCAGCCCCTTACGGGGGGCGCGTGACTATGGCTACACCTTC. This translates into CASPLRGARDYGYTF.

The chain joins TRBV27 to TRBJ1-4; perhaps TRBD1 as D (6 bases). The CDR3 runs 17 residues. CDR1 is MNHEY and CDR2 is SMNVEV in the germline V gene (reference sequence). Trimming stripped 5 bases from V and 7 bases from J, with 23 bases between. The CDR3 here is CASSLRRTGFVVEKLFF. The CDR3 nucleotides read TGTGCCAGCAGTCTAAGACGAACAGGGTTTGTGGTTGAAAAACTGTTTTTT.

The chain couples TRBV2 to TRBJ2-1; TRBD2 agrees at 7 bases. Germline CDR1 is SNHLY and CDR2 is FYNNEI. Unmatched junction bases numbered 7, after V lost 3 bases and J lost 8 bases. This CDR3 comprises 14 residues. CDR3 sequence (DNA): TGTGCCAGCAGTGAGATAGTAGCGGGTCATGAGCAGTTCTTC. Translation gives CASSEIVAGHEQFF.

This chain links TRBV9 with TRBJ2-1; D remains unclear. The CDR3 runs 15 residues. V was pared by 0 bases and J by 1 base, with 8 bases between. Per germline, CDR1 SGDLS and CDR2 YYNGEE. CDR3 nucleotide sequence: TGTGCCAGCAGCGTAGCACCAGGATCCTACAATGAGCAGTTCTTC. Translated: CASSVAPGSYNEQFF.

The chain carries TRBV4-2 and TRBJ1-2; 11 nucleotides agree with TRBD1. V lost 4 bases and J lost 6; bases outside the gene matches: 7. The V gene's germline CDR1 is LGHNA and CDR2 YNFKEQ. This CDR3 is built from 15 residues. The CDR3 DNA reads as TGTGCCAGCAGCCCGGGGACAGGGGGAAAAAATGGCTACACCTTC. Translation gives CASSPGTGGKNGYTF.

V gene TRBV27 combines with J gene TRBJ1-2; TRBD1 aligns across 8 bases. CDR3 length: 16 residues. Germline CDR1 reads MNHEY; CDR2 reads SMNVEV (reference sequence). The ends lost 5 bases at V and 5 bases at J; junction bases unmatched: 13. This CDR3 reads CASSPWTGQSYYGYTF. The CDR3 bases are TGTGCCAGCAGTCCGTGGACAGGGCAATCCTATTATGGCTACACCTTC.

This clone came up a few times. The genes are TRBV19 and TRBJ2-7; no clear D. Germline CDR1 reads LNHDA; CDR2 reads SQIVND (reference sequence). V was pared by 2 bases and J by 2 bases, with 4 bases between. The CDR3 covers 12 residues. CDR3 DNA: TGTGCCAGTAGTATAACTACCTACGAGCAGTACTTC. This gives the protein CASSITTYEQYF.

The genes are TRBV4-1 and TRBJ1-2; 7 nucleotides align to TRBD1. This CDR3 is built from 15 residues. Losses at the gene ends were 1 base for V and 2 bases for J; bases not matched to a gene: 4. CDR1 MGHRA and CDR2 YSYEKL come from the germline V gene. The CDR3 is CASSQGEGQNYGYTF. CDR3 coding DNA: TGCGCCAGCAGCCAAGGAGAGGGACAGAACTATGGCTACACCTTC.

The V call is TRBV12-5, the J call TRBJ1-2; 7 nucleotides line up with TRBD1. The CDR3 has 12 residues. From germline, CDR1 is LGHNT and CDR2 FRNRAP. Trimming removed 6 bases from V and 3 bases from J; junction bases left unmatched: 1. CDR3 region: CASGTGHYGYTF. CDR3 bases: TGTGCTAGTGGGACAGGGCACTATGGCTACACCTTC.

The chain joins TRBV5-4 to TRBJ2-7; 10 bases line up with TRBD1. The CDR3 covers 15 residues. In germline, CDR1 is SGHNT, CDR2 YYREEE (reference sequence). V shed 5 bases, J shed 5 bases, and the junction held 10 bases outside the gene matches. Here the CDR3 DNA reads TGTGCCAGCAGTCGCGGACAGGGGGTTCCCCACGAGCAGTACTTC. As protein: CASSRGQGVPHEQYF.

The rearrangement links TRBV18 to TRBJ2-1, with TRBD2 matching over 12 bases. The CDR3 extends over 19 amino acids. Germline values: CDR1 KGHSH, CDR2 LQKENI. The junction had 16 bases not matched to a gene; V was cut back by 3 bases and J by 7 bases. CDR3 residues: CASSPSVGRTSGRTNEQFF. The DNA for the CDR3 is TGTGCCAGCTCACCCAGTGTTGGGCGAACTAGCGGGAGGACGAATGAGCAGTTCTTC. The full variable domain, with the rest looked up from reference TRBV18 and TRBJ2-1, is NAGVMQNPRHLVRRRGQEARLRCSPMKGHSHVYWYRQLPEEGLKFMVYLQKENIIDESGMPKERFSAEFPKEGPSILRIQQVVRGDSAAYFCASSPSVGRTSGRTNEQFFGPGTRLTVL.

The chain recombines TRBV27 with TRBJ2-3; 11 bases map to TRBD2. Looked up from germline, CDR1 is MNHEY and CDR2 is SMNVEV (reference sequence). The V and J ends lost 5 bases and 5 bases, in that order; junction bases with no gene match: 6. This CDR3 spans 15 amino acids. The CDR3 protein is CASSPLAGGRDTQYF. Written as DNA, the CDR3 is TGTGCCAGCAGTCCCCTAGCGGGAGGTAGAGATACGCAGTATTTT.

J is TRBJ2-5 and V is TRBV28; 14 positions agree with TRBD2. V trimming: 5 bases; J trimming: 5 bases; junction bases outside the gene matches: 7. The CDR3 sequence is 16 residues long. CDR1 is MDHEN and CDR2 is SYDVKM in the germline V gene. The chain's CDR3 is CASSIGLAGGRETQYF. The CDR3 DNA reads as TGTGCCAGCAGTATCGGACTAGCGGGAGGTCGGGAGACCCAGTACTTC.

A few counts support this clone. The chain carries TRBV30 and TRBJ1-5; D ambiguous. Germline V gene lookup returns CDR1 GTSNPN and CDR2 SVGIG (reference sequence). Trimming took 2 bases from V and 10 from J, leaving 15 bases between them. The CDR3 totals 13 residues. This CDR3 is CAWSSSWQDPQHF. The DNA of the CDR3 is TGTGCCTGGAGTTCGTCGTGGCAGGATCCCCAGCATTTT. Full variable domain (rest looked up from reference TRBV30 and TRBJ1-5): SQTIHQWPATLVQPVGSPLSLECTVEGTSNPNLYWYRQAAGRGLQLLFYSVGIGQISSEVPQNLSASRPQDRQFILSSKKLLLSDSGFYLCAWSSSWQDPQHFGDGTRLSIL.

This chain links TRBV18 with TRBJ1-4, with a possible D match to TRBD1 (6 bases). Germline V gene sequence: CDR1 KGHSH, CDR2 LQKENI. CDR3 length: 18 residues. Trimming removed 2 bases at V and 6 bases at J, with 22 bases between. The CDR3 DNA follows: TGTGCCAGCTCACCAACGGGGGGCAACCGGGGTATGCATGAAAAACTGTTTTTT. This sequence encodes CASSPTGGNRGMHEKLFF.

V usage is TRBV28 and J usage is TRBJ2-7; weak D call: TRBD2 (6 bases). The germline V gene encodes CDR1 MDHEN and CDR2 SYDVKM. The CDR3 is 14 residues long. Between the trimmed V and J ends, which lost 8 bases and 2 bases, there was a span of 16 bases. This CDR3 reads CASGQGRSAYEQYF. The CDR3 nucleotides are TGTGCCAGCGGACAAGGGAGGTCAGCCTACGAGCAGTACTTC.

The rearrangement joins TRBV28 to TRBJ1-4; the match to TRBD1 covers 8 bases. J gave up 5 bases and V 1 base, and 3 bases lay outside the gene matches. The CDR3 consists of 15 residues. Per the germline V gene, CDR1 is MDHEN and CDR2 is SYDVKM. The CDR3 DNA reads TGTGCCAGCAGTTTATCAACAGGGGGGAATGAAAAACTGTTTTTT. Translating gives CASSLSTGGNEKLFF.

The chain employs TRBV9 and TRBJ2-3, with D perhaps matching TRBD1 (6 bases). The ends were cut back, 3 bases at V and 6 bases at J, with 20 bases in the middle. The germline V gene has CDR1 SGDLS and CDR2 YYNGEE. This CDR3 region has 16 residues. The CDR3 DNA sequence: TGTGCCAGCAGCGCAGGAATACAGGGAAAGGGGGATACGCAGTATTTT. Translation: CASSAGIQGKGDTQYF.

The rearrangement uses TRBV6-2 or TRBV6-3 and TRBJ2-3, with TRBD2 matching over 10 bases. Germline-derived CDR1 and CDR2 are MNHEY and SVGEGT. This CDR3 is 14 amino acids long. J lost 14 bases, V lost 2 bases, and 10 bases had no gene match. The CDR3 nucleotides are TGTGCCAGCAGTTACGGACTAGCGGCGATACCAGCGTATTTT. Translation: CASSYGLAAIPAYF.

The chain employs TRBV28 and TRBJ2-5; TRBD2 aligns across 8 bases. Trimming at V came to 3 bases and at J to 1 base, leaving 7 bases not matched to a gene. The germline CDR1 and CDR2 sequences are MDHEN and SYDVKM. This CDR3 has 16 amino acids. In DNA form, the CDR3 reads TGTGCCAGCAGTTTGGGGGGCGGGGGGCCCCAAGAGACCCAGTACTTC. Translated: CASSLGGGGPQETQYF.